Listed here are 5 T cell receptor beta chains from one sample, sequenced in a study of shared T cell receptors in the human thymus (dated by TCRdb to about 2021). Library construction relied on the immunoSEQ multiplex PCR assay. TCRdb took over this immuneACCESS table, retaining in-frame rearrangements with V and J assigned. Such tables are incomplete; in checked studies, under half of the missing clones stem from an unresolved V gene, and the remainder is unexplained. The table for this sample lists 540,000 or so clones; about 80% of them were counted only once. The ten largest clonotypes hold roughly 0.013% of the sample. These records were also assigned to another study, of human thymus T cells.

The specimen was thymocytes. The receptors come from a boy younger than two with a congenital heart defect. Donor details come from another sample of the same person, matched by shared clones.

This chain links TRBV5-4 with TRBJ2-3; D is possibly TRBD2 (6 bases). The ends were cut back, 1 base at V and 5 bases at J, with 26 bases in the middle. The CDR3 has 19 amino acids. CDR1 and CDR2 (germline): SGHNT, YYREEE (reference sequence). This CDR3 reads CASSLLGHPEGGGRDTQYF. CDR3 in DNA: TGTGCCAGCAGCTTGCTTGGACACCCAGAGGGAGGTGGGAGAGATACGCAGTATTTT.

V is TRBV11-2 and J is TRBJ2-7, with a possible D match to TRBD1 (6 bases). The CDR3 extends over 15 amino acids. The V and J ends lost 1 base and 2 bases respectively, with 12 bases between them. Per the germline V gene, CDR1 is SGHAT and CDR2 is FQNNGV. The CDR3 loop reads CASSLVHRATYEQYF. The CDR3 DNA reads TGTGCCAGCAGCTTAGTTCACAGGGCGACCTACGAGCAGTACTTC.

This chain connects TRBV7-3 to TRBJ2-7, with TRBD2 matching 14 bases. J was trimmed by 0 bases and V by 1 base; bases with no gene match: 23. The CDR3 has 24 residues. CDR1 SGHTA and CDR2 FQGTGA come from the germline V gene. The CDR3 loop reads CASSLRYRGLPGTSGSPSSYEQYF. CDR3 DNA: TGTGCCAGCAGCTTAAGGTATAGGGGACTTCCCGGGACTAGCGGGAGCCCGAGCTCCTACGAGCAGTACTTC.

The chain combines TRBV28 with TRBJ1-2; TRBD1 matches 11 bases. Germline V CDR1 and CDR2: MDHEN, SYDVKM. The CDR3 runs to 16 residues. V lost 6 bases, J lost 4 bases, and 10 bases stayed unmatched. CDR3 loop: CASRPSPGTGGYGYTF. CDR3 DNA sequence: TGTGCCAGCAGACCGTCCCCCGGGACAGGGGGCTATGGCTACACCTTC.

The chain carries TRBV5-1 and TRBJ1-4; TRBD1 matches 9 bases. CDR1 and CDR2 from the germline V gene are SGHRS and YFSETQ. The trim removed 3 bases at V and 12 bases at J, leaving 12 bases unmatched. There are 15 residues in the CDR3. CDR3 loop: CASSSSGTGLRELFF. The CDR3 bases are TGCGCCAGCAGCTCCTCCGGGACAGGGCTTAGGGAACTGTTTTTT.